Listed here are 25 T cell receptor beta chains from one sample, sequenced in a study of beta chain features in type 1 diabetes. Sequenced material consisted of expressed TCRB transcripts (all of the isolated RNA was reverse transcribed). The table came from immunoSEQ multiplex PCR; TCRdb's copy has only in-frame clones and leaves some out. In the table there are about 160,000 clones, 6.5% to 9.5% of which are singletons. Overall study results and limits: Type 1 diabetes patients had TCRB CDR3s that were shorter (moderately but significantly so) in all four CD4+ subsets.

These TCRs' antigens remain unknown. Sequences were obtained from central memory CD4+ T cells from blood. The receptors were sampled from a woman between 35 and 50 years old with type 1 diabetes.

The rearrangement uses TRBV28 and TRBJ2-1; D gene unclear. Germline CDR1 and CDR2: MDHEN and SYDVKM. The CDR3 runs to 14 residues. V was clipped by 6 bases and J by 8 bases, with 17 bases between them. This chain's CDR3 is CASRSKVFRYEQFF. In DNA, the CDR3 is TGTGCCAGCAGGAGCAAAGTCTTCCGATATGAGCAGTTCTTC.

This chain joins TRBV29-1 and TRBJ2-7, with D perhaps matching TRBD2 (6 bases). V was trimmed by 5 bases and J by 6 bases, leaving 14 bases between them. CDR1 SQVTM and CDR2 ANQGSEA come from the germline V gene. CDR3 size: 12 residues. CDR3 coding DNA: TGCAGCGTTTTTGTACTAGCTGGCGAGCAGTACTTC. Amino acids: CSVFVLAGEQYF.

The chain joins TRBV6-6 to TRBJ1-5; D is possibly TRBD1 (6 bases). The CDR3 is 12 residues long. V was clipped by 5 bases and J by 12 bases, with 14 bases between them. CDR1 is MNHNY, CDR2 SVGAGI, per germline (reference sequence). CDR3 residues: CASSQRGTLQHF. The CDR3 DNA reads TGTGCCAGCAGTCAGCGTGGGACACTCCAGCATTTT.

V and J are TRBV9 and TRBJ2-7; a weak D match, TRBD2 (6 bases). Germline CDR1 SGDLS, CDR2 YYNGEE. V was pared by 4 bases and J by 0 bases, with 11 bases between. The length of the CDR3 is 14 residues. CDR3 in DNA: TGTGCCAGCAGCCCCGGGACTCACTCCTACGAGCAGTACTTC. Translating it yields CASSPGTHSYEQYF.

The table lists this clone with a few counts. This sequence joins TRBV19 and TRBJ2-6, with 8 bases aligning to TRBD1. With V trimmed by 6 bases and J by 2 bases, 0 bases remained unmatched. Per the germline V gene, CDR1 is LNHDA and CDR2 is SQIVND (reference sequence). The CDR3 is made up of 14 amino acids. CDR3 loop: CASRDRAGANVLTF. CDR3 sequence (DNA): TGTGCCAGTAGGGACAGGGCTGGGGCCAACGTCCTGACTTTC.

The V gene is TRBV30, the J gene TRBJ2-7, with D hard to call. CDR3 size: 11 residues. The germline V gene has CDR1 GTSNPN and CDR2 SVGIG (reference sequence). V lost 3 bases, J lost 1 base, and 4 bases lay in between. CDR3 nucleotide sequence: TGTGCCTGGAGGAGGTCCTACGAGCAGTACTTC. Its translation: CAWRRSYEQYF.

The chain combines TRBV7-2 with TRBJ1-2; possibly TRBD1 for D (5 bases). The CDR3 is 15 amino acids. V gave up 3 bases and J gave up 3 bases, with 14 bases separating them. Germline CDR1 SGHTA, CDR2 FQGNSA. DNA for the CDR3: TGTGCCAGCAGCTTGTGGGACGGAGGGGACTATGGCTACACCTTC. Translation gives CASSLWDGGDYGYTF.

The rearrangement uses TRBV15 and TRBJ2-7, with TRBD1 matching over 7 bases. Germline assignment: CDR1 LNHNV and CDR2 YYDKDF (reference sequence). This CDR3 comprises 15 residues. V shed 1 base and J 0 bases; nucleotides not matched to a gene: 3. The DNA of the CDR3 is TGTGCCACCAGCAGAGGTTGGACAGGCTCCTACGAGCAGTACTTC. This gives the protein CATSRGWTGSYEQYF. The whole variable domain, filled in from reference TRBV15 and TRBJ2-7, reads DAMVIQNPRYQVTQFGKPVTLSCSQTLNHNVMYWYQQKSSQAPKLLFHYYDKDFNNEADTPDNFQSRRPNTSFCFLDIRSPGLGDTAMYLCATSRGWTGSYEQYFGPGTRLTVT.

This clone was seen only a few times. The chain links TRBV5-1 to TRBJ2-2; 7 nucleotides agree with TRBD1. The V gene end was trimmed by 6 bases and the J gene end by 1 base; junction bases not matched to a gene: 3. The CDR3 contains 14 residues. Germline lookup yields CDR1 SGHRS and CDR2 YFSETQ. The CDR3 DNA sequence: TGCGCCAGCAATCCAGGGGGGAACACCGGGGAGCTGTTTTTT. Amino acid sequence: CASNPGGNTGELFF.

CDR3 in DNA: TGTGCCAGCAGCCCTCGGACAGGGAACACTGAAGCTTTCTTT. Amino acids: CASSPRTGNTEAFF. The rearrangement uses TRBV5-6 and TRBJ1-1, with 7 bases that match TRBD1. The V segment lost 4 bases and the J segment 1 base; nucleotides outside the gene matches: 4. CDR1 is SGHDT, CDR2 YYEEEE, per germline. The CDR3 is 14 amino acids.

This chain connects TRBV28 to TRBJ2-6; D is ambiguous. Germline V gene lookup returns CDR1 MDHEN and CDR2 SYDVKM. V shed 3 bases and J shed 0 bases, with 9 bases lying between them. CDR3 size: 16 residues. The CDR3 here is CASSFGGSSGANVLTF. CDR3 coding DNA: TGTGCCAGCAGTTTCGGCGGTAGCTCTGGGGCCAACGTCCTGACTTTC. Drawing the rest from reference TRBV28 and TRBJ2-6, the complete variable domain is DVKVTQSSRYLVKRTGEKVFLECVQDMDHENMFWYRQDPGLGLRLIYFSYDVKMKEKGDIPEGYSVSREKKERFSLILESASTNQTSMYLCASSFGGSSGANVLTFGAGSRLTVL.

This clone has more than one count but fewer than ten. This chain connects TRBV7-9 to TRBJ2-3; D may be TRBD2 (5 bases). The CDR3 has 11 amino acids. V lost 10 bases and J lost 10, with 15 bases in between. The germline gives CDR1 SEHNR, CDR2 FQNEAQ (reference sequence). CDR3 sequence reads: CATEGLRAQYF. CDR3 DNA sequence: TGTGCCACCGAGGGTCTCCGGGCGCAGTATTTT.

The chain carries TRBV5-1 and TRBJ2-1, with D tentatively TRBD2 (6 bases). Germline-derived CDR1 and CDR2 are SGHRS and YFSETQ. Trimming took off 4 bases at V and 9 bases at J, with 20 bases between the two ends. The CDR3 is 15 residues long. Written as DNA, the CDR3 is TGCGCCAGCAGCCCTACCCCCGGGGGAACCAGTGAGCAGTTCTTC. This encodes CASSPTPGGTSEQFF.

As for this clone: A much bigger clone sits one base away, suggesting this may be a read error. The chain recombines TRBV5-4 with TRBJ2-5, with unresolved D. Trimming stripped 1 base from V and 5 bases from J, with 3 bases between. The CDR3 extends over 11 amino acids. CDR1 is SGHNT and CDR2 is YYREEE in the germline V gene (reference sequence). The CDR3 spells CASSLRETQYF. The CDR3 DNA follows: TGTGCCAGCAGCTTGCGGGAGACCCAGTACTTC.

This clone has more than one count but fewer than ten. V usage is TRBV11-1 and J usage is TRBJ2-2, with 8 bases that match TRBD1. The germline V gene has CDR1 SGHAT and CDR2 FQDESV (reference sequence). The CDR3 consists of 14 residues. Unmatched junction bases numbered 3, after V lost 7 bases and J lost 2 bases. The CDR3 spells CASKDRGNTGELFF. CDR3 in DNA: TGTGCCAGCAAAGACAGGGGAAACACCGGGGAGCTGTTTTTT.

At least ten counts were recorded for this clone. The V gene is TRBV28, the J gene TRBJ2-7; 7 bases line up with TRBD2. Germline V gene sequence: CDR1 MDHEN, CDR2 SYDVKM. This CDR3 spans 15 amino acids. Germline trimming cut 4 bases from V and 3 bases from J; bases unmatched to any gene: 9. CDR3 region: CASSSSRRGYYEQYF. The CDR3 DNA follows: TGTGCCAGCAGTTCGTCCCGGCGGGGGTACTACGAGCAGTACTTC.

This clone was counted only a few times. The chain joins TRBV28 to TRBJ2-5, with D possibly matching TRBD1 (6 bases). Germline V gene lookup returns CDR1 MDHEN and CDR2 SYDVKM. The V end was cut by 6 bases, the J end by 13 bases, with 15 bases between. This CDR3 is built from 11 residues. DNA of the CDR3: TGTGCCAGCAGACGGCGGACAGCAAGGTACTTC. It translates to CASRRRTARYF.

This clone showed up just a few times. This chain joins TRBV5-4 and TRBJ2-7; 9 bases are shared with TRBD1. Germline lookup yields CDR1 SGHNT and CDR2 YYREEE (reference sequence). The CDR3 is 12 residues long. Unmatched junction bases numbered 7, after V lost 4 bases and J lost 11 bases. The CDR3 bases are TGTGCCAGCAGCCCAGGAACAGGGGGCGAGTACTTC. As protein: CASSPGTGGEYF.

The rearrangement uses TRBV7-3 and TRBJ2-6; D call uncertain. Per germline, CDR1 SGHTA and CDR2 FQGTGA. Trimming shortened V by 4 bases and J by 0 bases, and 4 bases separated the two germline ends. CDR3 length: 14 amino acids. The CDR3 DNA reads TGTGCCAGCAGCTCCAACTCTGGGGCCAACGTCCTGACTTTC. Encoded protein: CASSSNSGANVLTF.

This clone came up a few times. V usage is TRBV30 and J usage is TRBJ2-3, with TRBD2 matching 8 bases. V dropped 2 bases and J dropped 0; count of bases not matched to a gene: 10. The CDR3 has 17 residues. The V gene's germline CDR1 is GTSNPN and CDR2 SVGIG (reference sequence). The CDR3 is CAWSHGLAGRSTDTQYF. The CDR3 DNA follows: TGTGCCTGGAGTCACGGGCTAGCGGGTCGGAGCACAGATACGCAGTATTTT.

In this sample, this clone turned up a few times. V and J are TRBV5-4 and TRBJ1-4, with 8 bases fitting TRBD1. Germline loops: CDR1 SGHNT, CDR2 YYREEE (reference sequence). The junction had 3 bases not matched to a gene; V was cut back by 3 bases and J by 5 bases. The CDR3 loop spans 14 amino acids. The CDR3 bases are TGTGCCAGCAGCTACCGGGACAGGAATGAAAAACTGTTTTTT. This encodes CASSYRDRNEKLFF.

This clone has at least ten counts. This rearrangement joins TRBV28 to TRBJ2-7; 7 bases agree with TRBD2. V lost 6 bases to trimming and J lost 7 bases; unmatched junction nucleotides: 12. CDR1 and CDR2 (germline): MDHEN, SYDVKM. There are 14 residues in the CDR3. The chain's CDR3 is CASSGQGEGGEQYF. The CDR3 bases are TGTGCCAGCAGCGGCCAAGGGGAGGGAGGGGAGCAGTACTTC.

The chain recombines TRBV28 with TRBJ1-3; D may be TRBD1 (5 bases). The CDR3 runs 15 residues. CDR1 MDHEN and CDR2 SYDVKM come from the germline V gene. The germline V and J ends were trimmed by 8 bases and 1 base, with 15 bases remaining between them. Here the CDR3 DNA reads TGTGCCAGCTTTTCTAGGGGCAATTCTGGAAACACCATATATTTT. Amino acid sequence: CASFSRGNSGNTIYF.

In this sample, this clone turned up a few times. CDR3 amino acids: CASSLRDSSITYEQYF. DNA of the CDR3: TGTGCCAGCAGCTTACGGGACTCTTCGATAACCTACGAGCAGTACTTC. The rearrangement links TRBV7-8 to TRBJ2-7; D might be TRBD2 (6 bases). Trimming removed 2 bases from V and 2 bases from J, with 16 bases in between. Germline CDR1 SGHVS, CDR2 FQNEAQ. The length of the CDR3 is 16 residues.

The V and J genes are TRBV30 and TRBJ2-7; 12 bases align to TRBD2. There are 16 residues in the CDR3. Germline values: CDR1 GTSNPN, CDR2 SVGIG (reference sequence). Trimming at V came to 5 bases and at J to 6 bases, leaving 14 bases not matched to a gene. For the CDR3, the DNA is TGTGCCTGGTACAGGTCGAAGACTAGCGGGAGAGGCGAGCAGTACTTC. Encoded protein: CAWYRSKTSGRGEQYF.